This T cell receptor (beta chain) was documented in a study of OX40 agonist ivuxolimab in advanced cancers. The overall study: The treatment was a fully human IgG2 OX40 agonist, ivuxolimab. Three individuals attained partial responses, comprising one hepatocellular carcinoma case and two cutaneous melanoma cases.

The CDR3 extends over 17 amino acids. Trimming removed 3 bases from V and 6 bases from J; junction bases left unmatched: 9. The germline V gene encodes CDR1 SGHDN and CDR2 FVKESK. This clone was observed a single time. The method was immunoSEQ multiplex PCR; TCRdb's version includes in-frame clones alone and lacks a portion of them. The sample has 100,000 or so clones; roughly 95% are singletons. The TCR originated in an adult with an advanced solid tumor such as melanoma, head and neck, liver or kidney cancer. The V and J genes are TRBV14 and TRBJ2-7; 15 bases match TRBD2. The starting material was CD4+ or CD8+ T cells sorted from blood, obtained in a trial of the OX40 agonist ivuxolimab. CDR3 sequence: CASSHSGLAGGTSEQYF. The CDR3 DNA reads TGTGCCAGCAGCCATTCGGGACTAGCGGGAGGTACCTCCGAGCAGTACTTC.